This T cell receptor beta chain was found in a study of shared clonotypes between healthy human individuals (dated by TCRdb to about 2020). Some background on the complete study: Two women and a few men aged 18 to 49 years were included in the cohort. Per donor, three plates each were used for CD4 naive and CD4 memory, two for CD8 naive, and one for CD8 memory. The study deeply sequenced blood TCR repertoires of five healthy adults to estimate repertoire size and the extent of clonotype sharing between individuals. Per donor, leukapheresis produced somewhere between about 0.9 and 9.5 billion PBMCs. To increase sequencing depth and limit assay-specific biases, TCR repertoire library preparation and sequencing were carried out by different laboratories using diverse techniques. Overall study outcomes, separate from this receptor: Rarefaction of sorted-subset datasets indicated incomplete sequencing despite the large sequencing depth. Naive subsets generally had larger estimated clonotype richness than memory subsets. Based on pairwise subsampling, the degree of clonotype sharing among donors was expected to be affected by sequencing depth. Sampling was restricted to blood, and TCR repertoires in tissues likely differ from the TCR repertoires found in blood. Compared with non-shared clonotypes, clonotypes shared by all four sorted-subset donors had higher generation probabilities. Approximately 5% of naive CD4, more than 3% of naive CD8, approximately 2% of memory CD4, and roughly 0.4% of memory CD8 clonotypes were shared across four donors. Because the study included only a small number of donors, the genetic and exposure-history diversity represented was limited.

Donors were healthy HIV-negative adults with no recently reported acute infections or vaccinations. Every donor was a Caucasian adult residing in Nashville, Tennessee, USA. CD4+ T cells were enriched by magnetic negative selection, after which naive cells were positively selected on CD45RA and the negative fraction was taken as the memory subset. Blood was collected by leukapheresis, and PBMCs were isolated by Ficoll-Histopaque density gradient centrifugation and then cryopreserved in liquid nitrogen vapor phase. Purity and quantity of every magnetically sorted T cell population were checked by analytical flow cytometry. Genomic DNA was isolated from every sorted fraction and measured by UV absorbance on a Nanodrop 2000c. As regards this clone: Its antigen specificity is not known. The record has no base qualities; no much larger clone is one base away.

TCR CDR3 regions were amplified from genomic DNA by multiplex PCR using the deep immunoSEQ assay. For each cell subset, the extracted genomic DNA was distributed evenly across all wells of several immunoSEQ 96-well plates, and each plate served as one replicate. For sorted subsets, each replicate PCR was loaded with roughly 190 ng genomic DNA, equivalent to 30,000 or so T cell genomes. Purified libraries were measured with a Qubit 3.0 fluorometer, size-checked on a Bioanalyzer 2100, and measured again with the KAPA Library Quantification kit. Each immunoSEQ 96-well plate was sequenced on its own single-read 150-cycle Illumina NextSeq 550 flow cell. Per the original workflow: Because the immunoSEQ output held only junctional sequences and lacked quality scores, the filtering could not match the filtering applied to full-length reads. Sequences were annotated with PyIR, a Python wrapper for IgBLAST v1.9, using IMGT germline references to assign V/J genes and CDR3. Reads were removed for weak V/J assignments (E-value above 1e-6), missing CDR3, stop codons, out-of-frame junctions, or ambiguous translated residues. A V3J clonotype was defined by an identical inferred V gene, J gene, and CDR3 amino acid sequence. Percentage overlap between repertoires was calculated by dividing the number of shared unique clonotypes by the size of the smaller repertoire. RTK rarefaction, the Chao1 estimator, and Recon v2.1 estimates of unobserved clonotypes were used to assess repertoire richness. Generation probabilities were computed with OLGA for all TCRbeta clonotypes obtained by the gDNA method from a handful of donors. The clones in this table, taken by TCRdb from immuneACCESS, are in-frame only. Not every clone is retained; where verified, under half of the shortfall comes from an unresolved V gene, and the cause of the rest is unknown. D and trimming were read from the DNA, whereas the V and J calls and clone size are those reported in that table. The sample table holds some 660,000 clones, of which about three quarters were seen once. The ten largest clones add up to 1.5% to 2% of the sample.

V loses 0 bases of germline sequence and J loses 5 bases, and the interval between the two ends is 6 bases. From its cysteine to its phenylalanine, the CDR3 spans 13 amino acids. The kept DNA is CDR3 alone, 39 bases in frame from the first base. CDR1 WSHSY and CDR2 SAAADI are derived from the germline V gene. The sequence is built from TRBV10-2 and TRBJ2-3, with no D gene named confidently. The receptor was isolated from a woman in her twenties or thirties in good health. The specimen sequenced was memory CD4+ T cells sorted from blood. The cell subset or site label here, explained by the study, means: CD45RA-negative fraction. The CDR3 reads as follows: CASSESRIDTQYF. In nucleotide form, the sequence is TGCGCCAGCAGTGAGTCGAGAATAGATACGCAGTATTTT.